These 21 T cell receptor beta chains originate from one sample sequenced in a study of cytomegalovirus exposure and HLA in healthy donors (dated by TCRdb to about 2017). Library generation was performed with the immunoSEQ multiplex PCR assay. The multiplex PCR relied on a mix of 60 forward primers for TCR Vbeta segments and 13 reverse primers for TCR Jbeta segments. Here the immuneACCESS table is served through TCRdb, limited to in-frame sequences with V and J called. Missing clones are a known gap in these copies; in checked studies unresolved V genes cover under half, and the rest lacks a known reason. The table for this sample lists around 130,000 clones; roughly 80% of them were counted only once. Less than 1.5% of the sample lies in the top ten. The specimen was PBMCs. These receptor sequences come from a girl aged 2 to 9 in good health and CMV-seronegative.

This chain joins TRBV18 and TRBJ2-7; tentatively, D is TRBD1 (5 bases). Germline V lookup: CDR1 KGHSH, CDR2 LQKENI. This CDR3 has 12 amino acids. V was cut by 5 bases and J by 5 bases, with 10 bases left in between. CDR3 sequence reads: CASSDDSNEQYF. CDR3 DNA sequence: TGTGCCAGCTCAGACGACAGTAACGAGCAGTACTTC.

The chain uses TRBV6-1 and TRBJ1-5; D ambiguous. This CDR3 is 14 amino acids long. Germline CDR1 and CDR2: MNHNS and SASEGT. Trimming shortened V by 3 bases and J by 1 base, and 7 bases separated the two germline ends. The chain's CDR3 is CASSENGSNQPQHF. The CDR3 DNA is TGTGCCAGCAGTGAGAACGGGAGCAATCAGCCCCAGCATTTT.

The chain couples TRBV19 to TRBJ1-4; 7 bases are shared with TRBD1. With 5 bases clipped from V and 3 bases from J, the junction kept 6 bases outside the gene matches. This CDR3 is built from 15 residues. Germline loops: CDR1 LNHDA, CDR2 SQIVND (reference sequence). The CDR3: CASSDRGQANEKLFF. Here the CDR3 DNA reads TGTGCCAGTAGTGATCGCGGACAGGCTAATGAAAAACTGTTTTTT.

This chain uses TRBV27 with TRBJ1-2; perhaps TRBD1 as D (6 bases). Germline CDR1 is MNHEY and CDR2 is SMNVEV (reference sequence). This CDR3 has 14 amino acids. V was cut by 6 bases and J by 8 bases, with 19 bases left in between. In nucleotides, the CDR3 is TGTGCCAGCAGCGGGGCCCAGGGGTCCGGGGGCTACACCTTC. This sequence encodes CASSGAQGSGGYTF.

The chain couples TRBV30 to TRBJ2-7; 7 nucleotides line up with TRBD2. From germline, CDR1 is GTSNPN and CDR2 SVGIG (reference sequence). With 0 bases clipped from V and 3 bases from J, the junction kept 11 bases outside the gene matches. The CDR3 has 16 amino acids. The CDR3, as DNA: TGTGCCTGGAGTGTAAGTAGGGTGGCGGGGGTCTACGAGCAGTACTTC. Its protein is CAWSVSRVAGVYEQYF.

The genes are TRBV5-1 and TRBJ2-3, with a tentative D call TRBD2 (6 bases). The germline V and J ends were trimmed by 7 bases and 1 base, with 10 bases remaining between them. The CDR3 consists of 13 residues. CDR1 and CDR2 (germline): SGHRS, YFSETQ. CDR3 in amino acids: CASGVAGTDTQYF. The CDR3 nucleotides are TGCGCCAGCGGTGTAGCGGGCACAGATACGCAGTATTTT.

The chain links TRBV6-6 to TRBJ2-2; 8 nucleotides match TRBD2. V lost 3 bases and J lost 7; bases outside the gene matches: 7. Per germline, CDR1 MNHNY and CDR2 SVGAGI (reference sequence). This CDR3 has 15 amino acids. The CDR3 spells CASSYELAGVGELFF. DNA for the CDR3: TGTGCCAGCAGTTATGAGCTAGCGGGCGTCGGGGAGCTGTTTTTT.

The chain joins TRBV15 to TRBJ2-3; tentatively, D is TRBD1 (6 bases). The CDR3 is 16 amino acids. V gave up 3 bases and J gave up 1 base, with 14 bases separating them. Germline CDR1 and CDR2: LNHNV and YYDKDF (reference sequence). DNA of the CDR3: TGTGCCACCAGCAGTCGGGGAAACAGGGGCACAGATACGCAGTATTTT. As protein: CATSSRGNRGTDTQYF.

The J gene is TRBJ2-7, the V gene TRBV5-8, with D possibly TRBD2 on 6 matching bases. V shed 7 bases and J shed 2 bases, with 19 bases lying between them. Looked up from germline, CDR1 is SGHTS and CDR2 is YDEGEE. The length of the CDR3 is 15 residues. DNA of the CDR3: TGTGCCAGCGTCATTCCCCGGGACTGGACCTACGAGCAGTACTTC. Protein: CASVIPRDWTYEQYF.

The CDR3 region is CASSLSGGAVYEQYF. The CDR3 DNA follows: TGTGCCAGCAGCCTTAGCGGGGGGGCGGTCTACGAGCAGTACTTC. V is TRBV7-3 and J is TRBJ2-7, with 11 bases that match TRBD2. The ends lost 5 bases at V and 3 bases at J; junction bases unmatched: 6. Germline lookup yields CDR1 SGHTA and CDR2 FQGTGA. The CDR3 is 15 residues long.

This clone was counted between two and nine times. V gene TRBV27 combines with J gene TRBJ2-7; 8 nucleotides match TRBD1. With V trimmed by 5 bases and J by 0 bases, 6 bases remained unmatched. The germline gives CDR1 MNHEY, CDR2 SMNVEV (reference sequence). The CDR3 runs 15 residues. CDR3 DNA sequence: TGTGCCAGCAGTACCCAGGGGGCCATCTCCTACGAGCAGTACTTC. As protein: CASSTQGAISYEQYF.

This chain links TRBV6-1 with TRBJ2-7; tentative D call: TRBD1 (6 bases). The CDR3 contains 15 residues. V dropped 6 bases and J dropped 1 base, with 16 bases sitting between them. CDR1 is MNHNS and CDR2 is SASEGT in the germline V gene. CDR3 loop: CASSKGQSLSYEQYF. For the CDR3, the DNA is TGTGCCAGCAGCAAAGGACAGAGCTTATCCTACGAGCAGTACTTC.

The V and J genes are TRBV6-5 and TRBJ1-2, with D possibly matching TRBD1 (6 bases). The CDR3 has 15 amino acids. CDR1 is MNHEY, CDR2 SVGAGI, per germline. V lost 0 bases and J 3 bases, leaving 11 bases between the germline ends. CDR3 coding DNA: TGTGCCAGCAGTTACTCTCCAGGGGTGGACTATGGCTACACCTTC. It yields the protein CASSYSPGVDYGYTF.

The chain employs TRBV27 and TRBJ2-1; TRBD2 might be the D (6 bases). CDR1 is MNHEY, CDR2 SMNVEV, per germline (reference sequence). This CDR3 contains 15 residues. The germline V and J ends were trimmed by 3 bases and 6 bases, with 15 bases remaining between them. The CDR3 coding sequence is TGTGCCAGCAGTTTCATCACTAGCTTCGGCAATGAGCAGTTCTTC. Translating it yields CASSFITSFGNEQFF.

The chain has TRBV19 and TRBJ1-1; TRBD1 might be the D (6 bases). The V end lost 5 bases, the J end lost 2 bases, and 12 bases lay between the germline ends. The CDR3 totals 14 residues. The germline gives CDR1 LNHDA, CDR2 SQIVND (reference sequence). The CDR3 loop is CASSPPRGNTEAFF. For the CDR3, the DNA is TGTGCCAGTAGTCCCCCCAGGGGAAACACTGAAGCTTTCTTT.

Note on this clone: Other nucleotide sequences in the sample specify the same CDR3. CDR3 DNA sequence: TGTGCCAGCAGCCTGGGCGGGGGCTACGAGCAGTACTTC. Encoded protein: CASSLGGGYEQYF. The chain is built from TRBV5-4 and TRBJ2-7; TRBD2 agrees at 7 bases. The CDR3 runs to 13 residues. The germline V gene encodes CDR1 SGHNT and CDR2 YYREEE (reference sequence). V lost 4 bases, J lost 3 bases, and 4 bases stayed unmatched.

J is TRBJ1-2 and V is TRBV2; no reliable D call. V was cut by 7 bases and J by 7 bases, with 19 bases left in between. The V gene's germline CDR1 is SNHLY and CDR2 FYNNEI. The CDR3 sequence is 14 residues long. CDR3 residues: CASTNPDRPGGYTF. The CDR3 nucleotides read TGTGCCAGCACTAACCCCGACCGCCCGGGTGGCTACACCTTC. Complete variable domain (other parts from reference TRBV2 and TRBJ1-2): EPEVTQTPSHQVTQMGQEVILRCVPISNHLYFYWYRQILGQKVEFLVSFYNNEISEKSEIFDDQFSVERPDGSNFTLKIRSTKLEDSAMYFCASTNPDRPGGYTFGSGTRLTVV.

This chain joins TRBV19 and TRBJ2-3, with D possibly being TRBD1 (6 bases). The V and J ends lost 4 bases and 0 bases respectively, with 11 bases between them. From germline, CDR1 is LNHDA and CDR2 SQIVND (reference sequence). The CDR3 is 15 amino acids. The CDR3 protein is CASSTGDISTDTQYF. CDR3 nucleotide sequence: TGTGCCAGTAGTACCGGGGACATTAGCACAGATACGCAGTATTTT.

The chain links TRBV7-2 to TRBJ2-5; 7 bases agree with TRBD2. The J call may be mistaken, given a closer DNA end match to TRBJ2-7. Germline CDR1 reads SGHTA; CDR2 reads FQGNSA. The CDR3 sequence is 13 residues long. The CDR3 bases are TGTGCCAGCAGTCGGGACTACTCCTACGAGCAGTACTTC. The encoded protein is CASSRDYSYEQYF.

This clone has only one observation. In nucleotides, the CDR3 is TGTGCCAGTAGTCTCGGGACAGGGGGCGATGGGACTGAAGCTTTCTTT. This sequence encodes CASSLGTGGDGTEAFF. This sequence joins TRBV19 and TRBJ1-1; TRBD1 agrees at 12 bases. This CDR3 has 16 amino acids. Trimming cost V 5 bases and J 5 bases; bases outside gene matches: 9. Germline CDR1 reads LNHDA; CDR2 reads SQIVND (reference sequence).

This clone was found once. V and J are TRBV29-1 and TRBJ2-1; 12 nucleotides match TRBD2. The CDR3 contains 14 residues. CDR1 is SQVTM and CDR2 is ANQGSEA in the germline V gene. The trim removed 3 bases at V and 7 bases at J, leaving 4 bases unmatched. In DNA form, the CDR3 reads TGCAGCGTTGATCGACTAGCGGGAGTTAATGAGCAGTTCTTC. Protein product: CSVDRLAGVNEQFF.